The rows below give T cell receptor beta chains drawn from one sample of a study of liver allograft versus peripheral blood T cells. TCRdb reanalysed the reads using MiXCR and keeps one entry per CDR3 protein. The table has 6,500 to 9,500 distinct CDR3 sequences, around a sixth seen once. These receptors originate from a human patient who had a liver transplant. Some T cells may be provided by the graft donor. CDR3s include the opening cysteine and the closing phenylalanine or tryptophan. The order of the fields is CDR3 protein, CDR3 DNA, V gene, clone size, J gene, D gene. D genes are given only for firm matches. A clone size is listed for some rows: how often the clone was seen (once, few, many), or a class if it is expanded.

cdr3_aa: CASSDNWDRDEQYF
cdr3_nt: TGTGCCAGCAGCGATAATTGGGATAGGGACGAGCAGTACTTC
v_call: TRBV2
clone_size: -
j_call: TRBJ2-7
d_call: -

cdr3_aa: CASIGGGLGGELFF
cdr3_nt: TGTGCCAGTATCGGGGGGGGGCTAGGCGGGGAGCTGTTTTTT
v_call: TRBV19
clone_size: medium-sized
j_call: TRBJ2-2
d_call: TRBD2

cdr3_aa: CASRGGLALNTGELFF
cdr3_nt: TGTGCCAGCAGGGGAGGACTAGCGCTTAACACCGGGGAGCTGTTTTTT
v_call: TRBV6-2/TRBV6-3
clone_size: medium-sized
j_call: TRBJ2-2
d_call: TRBD2

cdr3_aa: CSAGGKQGHDTDTQYF
cdr3_nt: TGCAGTGCAGGGGGAAAACAGGGGCATGACACAGATACGCAGTATTTT
v_call: TRBV20-1
clone_size: few
j_call: TRBJ2-3
d_call: TRBD1

cdr3_aa: CSAGQGANQPQHF
cdr3_nt: TGCAGTGCGGGACAGGGGGCAAATCAGCCCCAGCATTTT
v_call: TRBV20-1
clone_size: -
j_call: TRBJ1-5
d_call: TRBD1

cdr3_aa: CASSLVGDNEKLFF
cdr3_nt: TGTGCCAGCAGCTTGGTGGGGGATAATGAAAAACTGTTTTTT
v_call: TRBV5-4
clone_size: -
j_call: TRBJ1-4
d_call: -

cdr3_aa: CAISEQETDEAFF
cdr3_nt: TGTGCCATCAGTGAGCAAGAGACAGATGAAGCTTTCTTT
v_call: TRBV10-3
clone_size: many
j_call: TRBJ1-1
d_call: -

cdr3_aa: CASSYSGQGGTDTQYF
cdr3_nt: TGTGCCAGCAGTTACTCCGGACAGGGAGGGACAGATACGCAGTATTTT
v_call: TRBV6-6
clone_size: medium-sized
j_call: TRBJ2-3
d_call: -

cdr3_aa: CASVRDRAYIF
cdr3_nt: TGTGCCAGCGTCCGGGACAGGGCTTATATCTTC
v_call: TRBV27
clone_size: medium-sized
j_call: TRBJ2-7
d_call: TRBD1

cdr3_aa: CATREPGTLGKAFF
cdr3_nt: TGTGCCACACGCGAACCGGGGACCCTAGGGAAAGCTTTCTTT
v_call: TRBV28
clone_size: medium-sized
j_call: TRBJ1-1
d_call: -

cdr3_aa: CAWSRGNYGYTF
cdr3_nt: TGTGCCTGGAGTCGGGGGAACTATGGCTACACCTTC
v_call: TRBV30
clone_size: -
j_call: TRBJ1-2
d_call: -

cdr3_aa: CASSEGEGNQPQHF
cdr3_nt: TGTGCCAGCAGTGAAGGTGAAGGCAATCAGCCCCAGCATTTT
v_call: TRBV6-1
clone_size: medium-sized
j_call: TRBJ1-5
d_call: -

cdr3_aa: CASSVLAGGSQETQYF
cdr3_nt: TGTGCCAGCAGCGTCCTAGCGGGAGGGTCCCAAGAGACCCAGTACTTC
v_call: TRBV9
clone_size: -
j_call: TRBJ2-5
d_call: TRBD2

cdr3_aa: CASSLVAGGRSYEQYF
cdr3_nt: TGTGCCAGCAGCTTAGTAGCGGGGGGGAGGTCCTACGAGCAGTACTTC
v_call: TRBV7-2
clone_size: medium-sized
j_call: TRBJ2-7
d_call: TRBD2

cdr3_aa: CASSPGQGSLYF
cdr3_nt: TGTGCCAGCAGCCCCGGACAGGGATCCCTGTACTTC
v_call: TRBV12-3/TRBV12-4
clone_size: few
j_call: TRBJ2-7
d_call: TRBD1

cdr3_aa: CASSLSIQGSGNTIYF
cdr3_nt: TGTGCCAGCAGCCTTAGTATACAGGGCTCTGGAAACACCATATATTTT
v_call: TRBV11-2
clone_size: many
j_call: TRBJ1-3
d_call: -

cdr3_aa: CASSPSLRTGELFF
cdr3_nt: TGTGCCAGCTCACCATCACTGCGGACCGGGGAGCTGTTTTTT
v_call: TRBV18
clone_size: medium-sized
j_call: TRBJ2-2
d_call: -

cdr3_aa: CAWSKGIPGDIQYF
cdr3_nt: TGTGCCTGGAGTAAAGGCATCCCGGGGGACATTCAGTACTTC
v_call: TRBV30
clone_size: -
j_call: TRBJ2-4
d_call: -

cdr3_aa: CASSVPGAPHHEQYF
cdr3_nt: TGTGCCAGCTCAGTACCAGGGGCCCCGCACCACGAGCAGTACTTC
v_call: TRBV18
clone_size: -
j_call: TRBJ2-7
d_call: -

cdr3_aa: CASSLDPRGNEQFF
cdr3_nt: TGTGCCAGCAGCTTGGACCCGAGGGGCAATGAGCAGTTCTTC
v_call: TRBV7-2
clone_size: medium-sized
j_call: TRBJ2-1
d_call: -

cdr3_aa: CASRFSRDRGYEQYF
cdr3_nt: TGTGCCAGTAGGTTTAGTAGGGACAGGGGCTACGAGCAGTACTTC
v_call: TRBV19
clone_size: -
j_call: TRBJ2-7
d_call: TRBD1

cdr3_aa: CASSVATGPDTQYF
cdr3_nt: TGTGCCAGCAGCGTAGCTACAGGGCCAGATACGCAGTATTTT
v_call: TRBV9
clone_size: once
j_call: TRBJ2-3
d_call: -

cdr3_aa: CASSDEVGVDEQYF
cdr3_nt: TGTGCCAGCAGTGATGAGGTAGGGGTGGACGAGCAGTACTTC
v_call: TRBV2
clone_size: -
j_call: TRBJ2-7
d_call: -

cdr3_aa: CASNRGHAEKLFF
cdr3_nt: TGTGCCTCAAACAGGGGGCATGCTGAAAAACTGTTTTTT
v_call: TRBV30
clone_size: -
j_call: TRBJ1-4
d_call: TRBD1

cdr3_aa: CASSYRGESTDTQYF
cdr3_nt: TGTGCCAGCAGTTACAGGGGGGAGAGCACAGATACGCAGTATTTT
v_call: TRBV6-5
clone_size: medium-sized
j_call: TRBJ2-3
d_call: -

cdr3_aa: CASSGPGLPSYNEQFF
cdr3_nt: TGTGCCAGTAGTGGGCCGGGACTACCCTCCTACAATGAGCAGTTCTTC
v_call: TRBV19
clone_size: medium-sized
j_call: TRBJ2-1
d_call: TRBD2

cdr3_aa: CASRIGVGSNQPQHF
cdr3_nt: TGTGCCAGCAGAATAGGAGTCGGGAGCAATCAGCCCCAGCATTTT
v_call: TRBV6-2/TRBV6-3
clone_size: many
j_call: TRBJ1-5
d_call: -

cdr3_aa: CASSVQRNTEAFF
cdr3_nt: TGTGCCAGTAGTGTTCAGAGGAACACTGAAGCTTTCTTT
v_call: TRBV19
clone_size: medium-sized
j_call: TRBJ1-1
d_call: -

cdr3_aa: CATSDSGTLEQYF
cdr3_nt: TGTGCCACCAGTGATAGCGGGACCCTCGAGCAGTACTTC
v_call: TRBV24-1
clone_size: many
j_call: TRBJ2-7
d_call: TRBD2

cdr3_aa: CASSLSPRGAYGYTF
cdr3_nt: TGTGCCAGCAGCTTAAGCCCCAGGGGGGCCTATGGCTACACCTTC
v_call: TRBV11-1
clone_size: -
j_call: TRBJ1-2
d_call: TRBD1

cdr3_aa: CASSGGIDNEQFF
cdr3_nt: TGTGCCAGCAGTGGGGGGATTGACAATGAGCAGTTCTTC
v_call: TRBV28
clone_size: -
j_call: TRBJ2-1
d_call: -